The 4 T cell receptor beta chains below all came from one sample that was sequenced in a study of OX40 agonist ivuxolimab in advanced cancers. Libraries were built with the immunoSEQ multiplex PCR assay. Imported from immuneACCESS, the table was reduced by TCRdb to in-frame sequences with V and J called. These copies leave out some clones; in studies compared against another copy, an unresolved V gene accounts for under half, and the cause of the remainder is not known. In this sample the table shows some 99,000 clones, roughly nine tenths of which occur a single time. The top ten hold 0.5% of the sample. The material sequenced was CD4+ or CD8+ T cells sorted from blood, taken in a trial of the OX40 agonist ivuxolimab. These receptors were collected from an adult with an advanced solid tumor such as melanoma, head and neck, liver or kidney cancer.

The chain is built from TRBV6-6 and TRBJ2-5; no clear D. CDR3 length: 13 amino acids. Per germline, CDR1 MNHNY and CDR2 SVGAGI (reference sequence). Trimming removed 4 bases at V and 0 bases at J, with 6 bases between. CDR3 nucleotides: TGTGCCAGCAGTTTCGGCTACCAAGAGACCCAGTACTTC. Translated, it gives CASSFGYQETQYF.

The V call is TRBV5-1, the J call TRBJ1-3, with 9 nucleotides matching TRBD1. In germline, CDR1 is SGHRS, CDR2 YFSETQ. J was trimmed by 0 bases and V by 2 bases; bases with no gene match: 3. The length of the CDR3 is 16 residues. The CDR3, as DNA: TGCGCCAGCAGCTTAAGGACAGGGGTCTCTGGAAACACCATATATTTT. Translated: CASSLRTGVSGNTIYF.

This chain links TRBV15 with TRBJ2-3; D call uncertain. Germline-derived CDR1 and CDR2 are LNHNV and YYDKDF (reference sequence). The CDR3 contains 13 residues. Trimming removed 4 bases from V and 8 bases from J, with 13 bases in between. The CDR3 DNA follows: TGTGCCACCAGCACTACTAAGGGTGGTACGCAGTATTTT. It translates to CATSTTKGGTQYF.

The rearrangement joins TRBV6-1 to TRBJ2-5; a weak D match, TRBD2 (6 bases). The CDR3 runs 13 residues. V lost 7 bases and J lost 5, with 14 bases in between. CDR1 and CDR2 from the germline V gene are MNHNS and SASEGT. The CDR3 region is CASTLGGFETQYF. In nucleotides, the CDR3 is TGTGCCAGCACGCTGGGGGGATTTGAGACCCAGTACTTC.